This T cell receptor beta chain was profiled in a study of T-cell memory formation after mild COVID-19. The ends were cut back, 4 bases at V and 2 bases at J, with 23 bases in the middle. CDR3 length: 19 residues. CDR1 and CDR2 (germline): LGHDT, YNNKEL (reference sequence). TCRdb independently ran MiXCR on the 5' RACE reads; one entry per CDR3 protein. The table records 300,000 to 350,000 distinct CDR3 sequences, roughly 15% of them present only once. Source material: PBMCs or a T cell subset sorted from them (not recorded which). The chain couples TRBV3-1 to TRBJ2-2; D gene unclear. The source is a man in his late teens or twenties who had mild COVID-19 (a few samples of this study predate the infection). Cell type and time point are not known. CDR3 residues: CASSPKSPEVWGNTGELFF. The CDR3 bases are TGTGCCAGCAGCCCGAAAAGCCCCGAGGTATGGGGAAACACCGGGGAGCTGTTTTTT.